Below, 20 T cell receptor beta chains from the same sample are listed, as sequenced in a study of CD8+CD57+ T cells in acquired aplastic anemia. Researchers used genomic DNA as the template to profile TCR beta VDJ and CDR3. From the reads, TCRdb called clonotypes with MiXCR, one entry per CDR3 protein. Of 150,000 to 180,000 distinct CDR3 sequences in the sample, approximately 52% are singletons; the top ten hold 9.5% to 15%. Those patients picked for sequencing had displayed CD8+CD57+ cell expansion on flow cytometry. Sequencing used sorted CD4+, CD8+, or CD8+CD57+ T cells (not recorded which) from PBMCs. These receptor sequences come from a human donor with aplastic anemia.

This clonotype was recorded many times. The chain is built from TRBV7-7 and TRBJ1-1; no clear D. Germline V CDR1 and CDR2: SSHAT, FNYEAQ (reference sequence). This CDR3 is 13 amino acids long. The V end lost 3 bases, the J end lost 0 bases, and 5 bases lay between the germline ends. CDR3 DNA: TGTGCCAGCAGCTTTACCATGAACACTGAAGCTTTCTTT. This gives the protein CASSFTMNTEAFF.

A note on this clonotype: A single base separates this from a much larger clone, so it may be a read error. The conserved closing phenylalanine or tryptophan is absent in this CDR3, likely reflecting a read error. The chain joins TRBV25-1 to TRBJ1-1; D is possibly TRBD1 (5 bases). The V gene lost 5 bases and the J gene lost 3 bases, with 13 bases spanning the gap. The germline V gene has CDR1 MGHDK and CDR2 SYGVNS. This CDR3 spans 14 amino acids. The chain's CDR3 is CASSPPPGDTEAFS. For the CDR3, the DNA is TGTGCCAGCAGTCCCCCCCCGGGGGACACTGAAGCTTTCTCT.

The rearrangement links TRBV24-1 to TRBJ2-2, with 7 bases matching TRBD1. Unmatched junction bases numbered 7, after V lost 9 bases and J lost 7 bases. The CDR3 is made up of 13 amino acids. CDR1 is KGHDR, CDR2 SFDVKD, per germline. In DNA, the CDR3 is TGTGCCACCTCAGACAGGGCAAGCGGGGAGCTGTTTTTT. This encodes CATSDRASGELFF.

The chain uses TRBV7-8 and TRBJ2-5; D is perhaps TRBD1 (5 bases). V lost 8 bases and J lost 5, with 15 bases in between. This CDR3 is built from 13 residues. Germline lookup yields CDR1 SGHVS and CDR2 FQNEAQ. The CDR3 is CASGRGFKETQYF. Here the CDR3 DNA reads TGTGCCAGCGGAAGGGGTTTTAAGGAGACCCAGTACTTC. Full variable domain (remainder filled in from reference TRBV7-8 and TRBJ2-5): GAGVSQSPRYKVAKRGQDVALRCDPISGHVSLFWYQQALGQGPEFLTYFQNEAQLDKSGLPSDRFFAERPEGSVSTLKIQRTQQEDSAVYLCASGRGFKETQYFGPGTRLLVL.

This clonotype was picked up one time. J is TRBJ2-3 and V is TRBV20-1; 7 bases match TRBD1. Looked up from germline, CDR1 is DFQATT and CDR2 is SNEGSKA (reference sequence). The junction had 2 bases not matched to a gene; V was cut back by 5 bases and J by 0 bases. This CDR3 region has 13 residues. CDR3 loop: CSAGDSSTDTQYF. The CDR3 nucleotides are TGCAGTGCTGGGGACAGTAGCACAGATACGCAGTATTTT.

This clonotype has a count of ten or more. The V and J genes are TRBV4-1 and TRBJ1-5; D is unresolved. CDR1 is MGHRA, CDR2 YSYEKL, per germline. The CDR3 spans 15 residues. V was clipped by 5 bases and J by 1 base, with 12 bases between them. DNA for the CDR3: TGCGCCAGCAGCTCTCGGACGGGAAGCAATCAGCCCCAGCATTTT. Its translation: CASSSRTGSNQPQHF.

CDR3 region: CSASDRGNEQFF. The CDR3 DNA follows: TGCAGTGCTTCGGACAGGGGAAATGAGCAGTTCTTC. This chain connects TRBV20-1 to TRBJ2-1; the match to TRBD1 covers 9 bases. V shed 5 bases, J shed 7 bases, and the junction held 3 bases outside the gene matches. The CDR3 has 12 amino acids. Germline CDR1 and CDR2: DFQATT and SNEGSKA (reference sequence).

This clonotype was detected only once. This may come from a read error, since a much larger clone is one base off. The genes are TRBV12-3 or TRBV12-4 and TRBJ2-1, with 10 bases matching TRBD2. The CDR3 is made up of 17 amino acids. CDR3 region: CASSSPQTSGGANEQSF. The CDR3 nucleotides are TGTGCCAGCAGTTCCCCCCAGACGAGCGGGGGGGCCAATGAGCAGTCCTTC.

This clonotype was counted only a few times. The CDR3 spells CATSRDLGGAEAFF. CDR3 nucleotides: TGTGCCACCAGCAGAGATCTGGGGGGGGCTGAAGCTTTCTTT. This chain uses TRBV15 with TRBJ1-1; tentative D call: TRBD1 (5 bases). In germline, CDR1 is LNHNV, CDR2 YYDKDF (reference sequence). Trimming left V 0 bases short and J 6 bases short, with 11 bases between. This CDR3 has 14 amino acids.

This clonotype turned up a few times. This chain uses TRBV7-9 with TRBJ2-7; no reliable D call. The CDR3 consists of 13 residues. Between the trimmed V and J ends, which lost 1 base and 3 bases, there was a span of 7 bases. Germline CDR1 SEHNR, CDR2 FQNEAQ (reference sequence). The CDR3 loop reads CASSLGRIYEQYF. CDR3 DNA: TGTGCCAGCAGCTTAGGCCGGATCTACGAGCAGTACTTC.

This clonotype was recorded many times. The CDR3 spells CASSQDIRTGPEQYF. The CDR3 DNA follows: TGCGCCAGCAGCCAAGATATTCGGACAGGCCCGGAGCAGTACTTC. V is TRBV4-1 and J is TRBJ2-7; 7 bases are shared with TRBD1. This CDR3 has 15 amino acids. The trim removed 0 bases at V and 7 bases at J, leaving 9 bases unmatched. Germline V gene data show CDR1 as MGHRA and CDR2 as YSYEKL.

This clonotype was counted at least ten times. The V call is TRBV4-1, the J call TRBJ1-4; possible D gene TRBD1, 6 bases. Germline CDR1 is MGHRA and CDR2 is YSYEKL. The CDR3 totals 15 residues. Trimming pared 1 base from V and 5 bases from J, leaving 11 bases between. CDR3 in DNA: TGCGCCAGCAGCCAAGGTTACAGGGAGAATGAAAAACTGTTTTTT. Its protein is CASSQGYRENEKLFF.

This clonotype was detected many times. This chain connects TRBV5-4 to TRBJ2-7; perhaps TRBD2 as D (5 bases). Germline V gene sequence: CDR1 SGHNT, CDR2 YYREEE (reference sequence). This CDR3 spans 12 amino acids. V gave up 5 bases and J gave up 3 bases, with 9 bases separating them. This chain's CDR3 is CASSFGVYEQYF. The DNA of the CDR3 is TGTGCCAGCAGTTTCGGGGTCTACGAGCAGTACTTC. The entire variable domain, with the rest obtained from reference TRBV5-4 and TRBJ2-7, is as follows: ETGVTQSPTHLIKTRGQQVTLRCSSQSGHNTVSWYQQALGQGPQFIFQYYREEENGRGNFPPRFSGLQFPNYSSELNVNALELDDSALYLCASSFGVYEQYFGPGTRLTVT.

There are many counts of this clonotype. The CDR3 region is CASSFSPPAGANVLTF. CDR3 sequence (DNA): TGCGCCAGCAGCTTCTCCCCCCCTGCTGGGGCCAACGTCCTGACTTTC. V usage is TRBV5-1 and J usage is TRBJ2-6; no firm D call. Per the germline V gene, CDR1 is SGHRS and CDR2 is YFSETQ. V was cut by 2 bases and J by 2 bases, with 11 bases left in between. This CDR3 is 16 amino acids long. Variable domain in full (rest from reference TRBV5-1 and TRBJ2-6): KAGVTQTPRYLIKTRGQQVTLSCSPISGHRSVSWYQQTPGQGLQFLFEYFSETQRNKGNFPGRFSGRQFSNSRSEMNVSTLELGDSALYLCASSFSPPAGANVLTFGAGSRLTVL.

This clonotype has more than one count but fewer than ten. The chain couples TRBV10-3 to TRBJ2-7; TRBD2 is a possible D gene (6 bases). The V and J ends lost 5 bases and 0 bases respectively, with 11 bases between them. The CDR3 consists of 14 residues. The germline V gene has CDR1 ENHRY and CDR2 SYGVKD. Written as DNA, the CDR3 is TGTGCCATCAGTTCCCCCGGGGGCTCCTACGAGCAGTACTTC. Its translation: CAISSPGGSYEQYF.

This clonotype was found many times. The CDR3 DNA reads as TGCGCCAGCAGCCAAGTTGGGACTCGGGGAGGCCAAGAGACCCAGTACTTC. It encodes CASSQVGTRGGQETQYF. The chain has TRBV4-1 and TRBJ2-5; D might be TRBD2 (6 bases). There are 17 residues in the CDR3. Germline lookup yields CDR1 MGHRA and CDR2 YSYEKL. Trimming stripped 1 base from V and 1 base from J, with 16 bases between.

The chain combines TRBV24-1 with TRBJ2-3; D might be TRBD1 (5 bases). With 1 base removed from V and 2 bases from J, the gap between germline ends came to 9 bases. This CDR3 has 15 amino acids. In germline, CDR1 is KGHDR, CDR2 SFDVKD. This CDR3 is CATSDFLGDTDTQYF. DNA for the CDR3: TGTGCCACCAGTGATTTCTTAGGGGACACAGATACGCAGTATTTT.

The CDR3 loop is CASSPPGGGPETQYF. The CDR3 DNA reads as TGTGCCAGCAGCCCCCCAGGGGGAGGGCCCGAGACCCAGTACTTC. V and J are TRBV7-6 and TRBJ2-5; D may match TRBD1 or TRBD2 (7 bases each). Trimming cost V 5 bases and J 5 bases, with 18 bases left between them. Per the germline V gene, CDR1 is SGHVS and CDR2 is FNYEAQ. The CDR3 runs to 15 residues.

Only one count was recorded for this clonotype. V and J are TRBV11-2 and TRBJ2-3; D is ambiguous. The CDR3 covers 15 residues. V was clipped by 5 bases and J by 0 bases, with 12 bases between them. The germline V gene encodes CDR1 SGHAT and CDR2 FQNNGV. For the CDR3, the DNA is TGTGCCAGCAGCAAACAGTCTTCTAGCACAGATACGCAGTATTTT. Encoded protein: CASSKQSSSTDTQYF.

The rearrangement joins TRBV19 to TRBJ1-5, with D possibly TRBD1 on 5 matching bases. This CDR3 has 13 amino acids. Germline CDR1 reads LNHDA; CDR2 reads SQIVND (reference sequence). V was cut by 0 bases and J by 8 bases, with 8 bases left in between. The CDR3 DNA follows: TGTGCCAGTAGTATAGACAGGGTTAAGCCCCAGCATTTT. Protein product: CASSIDRVKPQHF.